This passage covers 3 T cell receptor beta chains from one sample sequenced in a study of shared T cell receptors in the human thymus. Sequenced by immunoSEQ multiplex PCR; TCRdb stores in-frame clones only, minus some. This sample has about 660,000 clones, with approximately 87% found just once. The sample was also reused in another study, on human thymus T cells.

The source material was thymocytes. The receptor source for this set is a boy younger than two with a congenital heart defect.

The chain carries TRBV2 and TRBJ2-7; D is unclear. Germline CDR1 is SNHLY and CDR2 is FYNNEI. This CDR3 comprises 10 residues. Trimming cost V 4 bases and J 4 bases, with 2 bases left between them. CDR3 bases: TGTGCCAGCAGTGCTTACGAGCAGTACTTC. Amino acid sequence: CASSAYEQYF.

J is TRBJ2-7 and V is TRBV28; a weak D match, TRBD2 (6 bases). CDR1 is MDHEN, CDR2 SYDVKM, per germline. The ends were cut back, 7 bases at V and 2 bases at J, with 18 bases in the middle. The CDR3 contains 15 residues. The CDR3 protein is CASTPRRDETYEQYF. The DNA for the CDR3 is TGTGCCAGCACCCCGAGGCGGGACGAGACCTACGAGCAGTACTTC.

In this sample, this clone turned up a few times. This chain joins TRBV5-6 and TRBJ2-2, with a possible D match to TRBD2 (5 bases). Trimming removed 0 bases from V and 3 bases from J, with 9 bases in between. There are 15 residues in the CDR3. The germline gives CDR1 SGHDT, CDR2 YYEEEE. CDR3 sequence (DNA): TGTGCCAGCAGCTTGGACCCGGAGGACACCGGGGAGCTGTTTTTT. Encoded protein: CASSLDPEDTGELFF.